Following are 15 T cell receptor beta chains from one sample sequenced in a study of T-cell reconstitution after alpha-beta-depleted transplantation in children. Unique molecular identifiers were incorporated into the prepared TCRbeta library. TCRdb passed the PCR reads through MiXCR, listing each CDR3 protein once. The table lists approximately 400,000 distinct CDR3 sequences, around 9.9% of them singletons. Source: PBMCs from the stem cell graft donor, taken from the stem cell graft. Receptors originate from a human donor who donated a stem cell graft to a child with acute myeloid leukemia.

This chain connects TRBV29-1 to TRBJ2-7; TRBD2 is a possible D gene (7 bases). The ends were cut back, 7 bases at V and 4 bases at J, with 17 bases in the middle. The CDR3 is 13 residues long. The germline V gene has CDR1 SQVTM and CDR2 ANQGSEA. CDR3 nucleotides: TGCAGCGCCGAAGGGGGGGAGTGGTACGAGCAGTACTTC. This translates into CSAEGGEWYEQYF.

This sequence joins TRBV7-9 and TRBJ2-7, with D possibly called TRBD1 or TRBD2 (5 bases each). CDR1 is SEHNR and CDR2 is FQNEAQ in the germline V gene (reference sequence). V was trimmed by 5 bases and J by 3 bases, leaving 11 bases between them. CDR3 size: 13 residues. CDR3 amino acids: CASSLGPFYEQYV. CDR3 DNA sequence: TGTGCCAGCAGCCTGGGACCGTTCTACGAGCAGTACGTC.

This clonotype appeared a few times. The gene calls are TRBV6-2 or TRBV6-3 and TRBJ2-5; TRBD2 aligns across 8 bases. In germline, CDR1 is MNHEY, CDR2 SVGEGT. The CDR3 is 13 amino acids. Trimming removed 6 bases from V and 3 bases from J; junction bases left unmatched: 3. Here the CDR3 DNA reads TGTGCCAGCAGGCGGGGGGCCGAAGAGACCCAGTACTTC. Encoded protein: CASRRGAEETQYF.

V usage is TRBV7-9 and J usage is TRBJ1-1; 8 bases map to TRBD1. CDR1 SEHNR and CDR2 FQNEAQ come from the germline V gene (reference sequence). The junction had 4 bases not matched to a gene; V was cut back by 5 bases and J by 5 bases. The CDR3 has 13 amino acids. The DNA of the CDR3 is TGTGCCAGCAGCCAGACAGGGGAAACTGAAGCTTTCTTT. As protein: CASSQTGETEAFF.

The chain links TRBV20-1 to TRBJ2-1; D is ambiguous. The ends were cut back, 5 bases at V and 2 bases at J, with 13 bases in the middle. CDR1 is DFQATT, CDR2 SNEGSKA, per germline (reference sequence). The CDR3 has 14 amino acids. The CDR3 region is CSARALSPYNEQFF. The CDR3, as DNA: TGCAGTGCTCGAGCGTTGAGCCCCTACAATGAGCAGTTCTTC.

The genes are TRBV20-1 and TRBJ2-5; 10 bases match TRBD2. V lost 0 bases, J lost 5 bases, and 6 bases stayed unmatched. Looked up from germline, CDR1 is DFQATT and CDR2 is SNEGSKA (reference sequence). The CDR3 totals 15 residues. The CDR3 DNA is TGCAGTGCTAGAGATAGGCCTAGCGGGGGCGAGACCCAGTACTTC. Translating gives CSARDRPSGGETQYF.

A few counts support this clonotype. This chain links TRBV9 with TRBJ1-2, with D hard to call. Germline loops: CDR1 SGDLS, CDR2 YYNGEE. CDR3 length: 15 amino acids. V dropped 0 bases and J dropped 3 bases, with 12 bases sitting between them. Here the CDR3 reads CASSVASVEDYGYTF. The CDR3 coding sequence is TGTGCCAGCAGCGTAGCTTCTGTCGAGGACTATGGCTACACCTTC. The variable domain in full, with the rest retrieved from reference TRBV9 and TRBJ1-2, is DSGVTQTPKHLITATGQRVTLRCSPRSGDLSVYWYQQSLDQGLQFLIQYYNGEERAKGNILERFSAQQFPDLHSELNLSSLELGDSALYFCASSVASVEDYGYTFGSGTRLTVV.

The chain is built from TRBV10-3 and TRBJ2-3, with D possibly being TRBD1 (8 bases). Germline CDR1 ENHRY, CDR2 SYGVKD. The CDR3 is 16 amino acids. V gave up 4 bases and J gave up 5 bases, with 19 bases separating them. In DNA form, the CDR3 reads TGTGCCATCAGTGGGGGGATGGACAGGGAGGGAGATACGCAGTATTTT. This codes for CAISGGMDREGDTQYF.

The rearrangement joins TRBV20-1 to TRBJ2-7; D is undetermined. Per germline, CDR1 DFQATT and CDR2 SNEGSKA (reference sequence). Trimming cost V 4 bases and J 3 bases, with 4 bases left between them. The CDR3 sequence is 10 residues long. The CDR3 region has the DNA TGCAGTGCTATGGACTACGAGCAGTACTTC. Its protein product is CSAMDYEQYF.

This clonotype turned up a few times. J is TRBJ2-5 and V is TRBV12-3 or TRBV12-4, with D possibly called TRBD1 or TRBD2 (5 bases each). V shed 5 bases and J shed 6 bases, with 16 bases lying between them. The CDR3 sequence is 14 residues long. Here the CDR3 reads CASSGWIEGQTQYF. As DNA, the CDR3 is TGTGCCAGCAGTGGTTGGATTGAGGGACAGACCCAGTACTTC.

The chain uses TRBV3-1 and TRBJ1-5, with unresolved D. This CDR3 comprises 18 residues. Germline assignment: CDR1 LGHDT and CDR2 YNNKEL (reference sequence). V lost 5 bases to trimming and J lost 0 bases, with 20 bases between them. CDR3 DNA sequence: TGTGCCAGCAGCAAGGACCCTTGGGCAGAGCATAGCAATCAGCCCCAGCATTTT. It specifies CASSKDPWAEHSNQPQHF.

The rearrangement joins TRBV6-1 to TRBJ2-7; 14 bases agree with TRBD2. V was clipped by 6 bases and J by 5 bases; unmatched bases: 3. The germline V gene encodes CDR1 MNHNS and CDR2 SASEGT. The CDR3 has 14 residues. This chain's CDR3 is CASSRLAGGNEQYF. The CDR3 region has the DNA TGTGCCAGCAGCCGACTAGCGGGAGGGAACGAGCAGTACTTC.

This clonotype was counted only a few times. The CDR3 loop reads CASSQGGVAEQYV. Written as DNA, the CDR3 is TGTGCCAGCAGCCAAGGGGGAGTGGCGGAGCAGTACGTC. The chain links TRBV3-1 to TRBJ2-7; TRBD2 might be the D (5 bases). Deletions cut 1 base from V and 7 bases from J, with 11 bases between. The CDR3 is 13 residues long. The germline V gene has CDR1 LGHDT and CDR2 YNNKEL (reference sequence).

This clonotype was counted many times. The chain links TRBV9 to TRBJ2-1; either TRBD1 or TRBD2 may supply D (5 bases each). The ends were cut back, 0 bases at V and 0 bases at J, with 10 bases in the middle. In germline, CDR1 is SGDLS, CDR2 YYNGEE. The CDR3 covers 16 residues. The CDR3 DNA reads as TGTGCCAGCAGCGTAGGAAGTGGGGGCTCCTACAATGAGCAGTTCTTC. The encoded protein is CASSVGSGGSYNEQFF.

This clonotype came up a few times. The CDR3 nucleotides read TGCAGCGTTGAATTACTAGCGGCCTACAATGAGCAGTTCTTC. Amino acids: CSVELLAAYNEQFF. This sequence joins TRBV29-1 and TRBJ2-1; 8 bases agree with TRBD2. J was trimmed by 2 bases and V by 2 bases; bases with no gene match: 2. The germline gives CDR1 SQVTM, CDR2 ANQGSEA. There are 14 residues in the CDR3.